What follows describes a single TCR beta chain. The sample belongs to a study of brain metastases from non-small cell lung cancer. Profiling relied on immunoSEQ multiplex PCR, and the TCRdb table lists in-frame clones only, not all of them. The repertoire holds 15,000 or so clones, with approximately 82% as singletons. Trimming removed 1 base from V and 2 bases from J, with 9 bases in between. Germline V gene data show CDR1 as SNHLY and CDR2 as FYNNEI. The CDR3 sequence is 15 residues long. The specimen was primary lung tumor tissue. The sequence derives from a donor at least 40 years old with non-small cell lung cancer. The rearrangement links TRBV2 to TRBJ1-5; no clear D gene. CDR3 DNA: TGTGCCAGCAGTGAAGTCCCTGGGGGCAATCAGCCCCAGCATTTT. The encoded protein is CASSEVPGGNQPQHF.